Given below is one T cell receptor beta chain in context. CDR3 length: 14 amino acids. Germline CDR1 and CDR2: SGHNT and YENEEA. The V gene lost 2 bases and the J gene lost 4 bases, with 11 bases spanning the gap. Sequencing used immunoSEQ multiplex PCR; TCRdb keeps in-frame clones, though not all of them. The sample has more than 95,000 clones; roughly 88% are singletons. This sample is drawn from a study of T cell responses to AZD1222 COVID-19 vaccine. The sequences come from peripheral blood, collected on day 0 of AZD1222 vaccination. The gene calls are TRBV11-3 and TRBJ2-5; D is perhaps TRBD1 (5 bases). The TCR originated in an adult in good health. The CDR3 is CASSLHGASETQYF. CDR3 sequence (DNA): TGTGCCAGCAGCTTACATGGGGCATCAGAGACCCAGTACTTC.